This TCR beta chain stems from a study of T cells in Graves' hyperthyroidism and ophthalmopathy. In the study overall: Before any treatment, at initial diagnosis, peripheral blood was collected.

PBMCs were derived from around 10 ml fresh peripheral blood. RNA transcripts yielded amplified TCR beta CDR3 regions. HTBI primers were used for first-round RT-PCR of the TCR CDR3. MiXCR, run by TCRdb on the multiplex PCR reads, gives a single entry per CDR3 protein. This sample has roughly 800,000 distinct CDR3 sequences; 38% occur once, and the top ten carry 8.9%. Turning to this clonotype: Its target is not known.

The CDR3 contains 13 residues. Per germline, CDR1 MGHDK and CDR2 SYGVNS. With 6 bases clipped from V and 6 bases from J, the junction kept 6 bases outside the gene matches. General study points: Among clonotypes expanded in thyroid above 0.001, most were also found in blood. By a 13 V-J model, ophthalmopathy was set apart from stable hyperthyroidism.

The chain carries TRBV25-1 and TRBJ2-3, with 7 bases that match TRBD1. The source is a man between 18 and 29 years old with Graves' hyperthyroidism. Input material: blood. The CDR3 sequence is CASRLTGTDTQYF. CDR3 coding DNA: TGTGCCAGCAGGCTGACAGGGACGGATACGCAGTATTTT.